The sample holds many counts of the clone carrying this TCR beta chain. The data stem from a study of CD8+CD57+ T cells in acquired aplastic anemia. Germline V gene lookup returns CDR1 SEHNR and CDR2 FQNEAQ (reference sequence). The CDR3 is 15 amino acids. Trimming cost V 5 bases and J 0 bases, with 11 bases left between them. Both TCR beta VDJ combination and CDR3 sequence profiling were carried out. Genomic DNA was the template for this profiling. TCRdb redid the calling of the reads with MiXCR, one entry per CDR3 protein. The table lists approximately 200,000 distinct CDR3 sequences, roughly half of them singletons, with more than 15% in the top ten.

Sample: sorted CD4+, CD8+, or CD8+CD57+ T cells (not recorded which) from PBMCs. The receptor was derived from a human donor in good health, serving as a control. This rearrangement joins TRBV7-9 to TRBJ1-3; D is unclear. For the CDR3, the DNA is TGTGCCAGCAGCCCGCGACGGATCTCTGGAAACACCATATATTTT. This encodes CASSPRRISGNTIYF.